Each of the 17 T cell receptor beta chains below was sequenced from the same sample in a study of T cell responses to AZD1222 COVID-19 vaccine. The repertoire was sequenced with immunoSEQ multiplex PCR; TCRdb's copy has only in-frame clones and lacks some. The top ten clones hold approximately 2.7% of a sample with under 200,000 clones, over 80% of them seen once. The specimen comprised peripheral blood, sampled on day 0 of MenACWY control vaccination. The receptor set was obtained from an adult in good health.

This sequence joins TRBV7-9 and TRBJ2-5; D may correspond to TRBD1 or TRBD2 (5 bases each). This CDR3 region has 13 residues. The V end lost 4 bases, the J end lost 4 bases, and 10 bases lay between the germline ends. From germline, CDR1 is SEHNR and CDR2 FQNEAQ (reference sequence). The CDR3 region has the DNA TGTGCCAGCAGCTCGCAGGGACGAGAGACCCAGTACTTC. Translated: CASSSQGRETQYF.

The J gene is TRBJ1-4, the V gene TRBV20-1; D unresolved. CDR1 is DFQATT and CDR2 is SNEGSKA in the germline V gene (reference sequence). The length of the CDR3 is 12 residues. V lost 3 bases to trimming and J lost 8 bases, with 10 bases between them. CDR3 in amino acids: CSASAQLEKLFF. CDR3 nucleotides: TGCAGTGCTAGTGCCCAATTAGAAAAACTGTTTTTT.

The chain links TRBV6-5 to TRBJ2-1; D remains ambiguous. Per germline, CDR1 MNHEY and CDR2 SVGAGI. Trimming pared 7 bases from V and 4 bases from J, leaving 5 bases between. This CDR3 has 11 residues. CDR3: CASIQYNEQFF. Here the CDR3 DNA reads TGTGCCAGCATTCAATACAATGAGCAGTTCTTC.

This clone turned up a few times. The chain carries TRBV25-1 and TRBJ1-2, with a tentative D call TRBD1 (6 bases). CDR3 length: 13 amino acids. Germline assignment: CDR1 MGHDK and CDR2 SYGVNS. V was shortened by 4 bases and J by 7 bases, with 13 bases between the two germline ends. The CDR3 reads CASSVDGGLGYTF. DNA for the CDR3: TGTGCCAGCAGTGTGGATGGGGGGCTTGGCTACACCTTC.

This CDR3 reads CASKAVGTAGTGELFF. The CDR3 region has the DNA TGTGCCAGCAAAGCTGTGGGGACAGCGGGCACCGGGGAGCTGTTTTTT. The V call is TRBV3-1 (or the pseudogene TRBV3-2), the J call TRBJ2-2; the D gene is possibly TRBD1 (7 bases). Germline V gene sequence: CDR1 LGHDT, CDR2 YNNKEL (reference sequence). The ends were cut back, 7 bases at V and 4 bases at J, with 19 bases in the middle. The CDR3 is made up of 16 amino acids.

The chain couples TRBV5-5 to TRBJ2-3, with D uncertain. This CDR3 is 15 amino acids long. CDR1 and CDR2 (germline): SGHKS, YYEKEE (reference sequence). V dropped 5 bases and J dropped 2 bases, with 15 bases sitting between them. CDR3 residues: CASRDDPSLTDTQYF. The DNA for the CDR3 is TGTGCCAGCAGGGATGACCCGTCGCTCACAGATACGCAGTATTTT. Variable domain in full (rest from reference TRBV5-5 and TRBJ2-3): DAGVTQSPTHLIKTRGQQVTLRCSPISGHKSVSWYQQVLGQGPQFIFQYYEKEERGRGNFPDRFSARQFPNYSSELNVNALLLGDSALYLCASRDDPSLTDTQYFGPGTRLTVL.

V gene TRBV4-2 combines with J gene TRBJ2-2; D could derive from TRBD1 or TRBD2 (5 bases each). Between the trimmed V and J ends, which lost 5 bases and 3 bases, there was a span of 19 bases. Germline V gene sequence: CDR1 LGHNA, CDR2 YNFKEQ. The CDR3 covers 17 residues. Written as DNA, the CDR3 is TGTGCCAGCAGCACGGCGTCGGGACGGACCTACACCGGGGAGCTGTTTTTT. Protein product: CASSTASGRTYTGELFF.

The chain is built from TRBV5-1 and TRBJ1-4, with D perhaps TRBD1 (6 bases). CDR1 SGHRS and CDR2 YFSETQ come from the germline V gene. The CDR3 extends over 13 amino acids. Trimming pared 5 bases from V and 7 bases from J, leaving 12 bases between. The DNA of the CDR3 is TGCGCCAGCAGGAGTTCGGGGGCTGAAAAACTGTTTTTT. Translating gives CASRSSGAEKLFF.

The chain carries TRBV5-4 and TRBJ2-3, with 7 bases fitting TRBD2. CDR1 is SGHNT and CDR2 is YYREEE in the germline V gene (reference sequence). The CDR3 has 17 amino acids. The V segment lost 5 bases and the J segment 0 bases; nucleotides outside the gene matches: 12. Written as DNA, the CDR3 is TGTGCCAGCAGAAGGGCCAGAGGGGAGGGGAGCACAGATACGCAGTATTTT. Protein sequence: CASRRARGEGSTDTQYF.

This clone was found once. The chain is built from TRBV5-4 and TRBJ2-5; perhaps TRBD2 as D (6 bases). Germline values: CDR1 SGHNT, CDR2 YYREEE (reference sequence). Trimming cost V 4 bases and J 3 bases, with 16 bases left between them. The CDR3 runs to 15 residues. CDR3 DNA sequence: TGTGCCAGCAGCCCGCGGATACCGGGGGAAGAGACCCAGTACTTC. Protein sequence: CASSPRIPGEETQYF. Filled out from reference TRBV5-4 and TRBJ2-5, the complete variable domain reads ETGVTQSPTHLIKTRGQQVTLRCSSQSGHNTVSWYQQALGQGPQFIFQYYREEENGRGNFPPRFSGLQFPNYSSELNVNALELDDSALYLCASSPRIPGEETQYFGPGTRLLVL.

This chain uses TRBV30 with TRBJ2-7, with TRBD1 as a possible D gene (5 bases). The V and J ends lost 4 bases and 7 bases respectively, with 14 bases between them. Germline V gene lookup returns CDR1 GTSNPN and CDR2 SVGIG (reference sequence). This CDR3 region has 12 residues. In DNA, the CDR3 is TGTGCCTGGACCCCCCTTGGGGCGGAGCAGTACTTC. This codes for CAWTPLGAEQYF.

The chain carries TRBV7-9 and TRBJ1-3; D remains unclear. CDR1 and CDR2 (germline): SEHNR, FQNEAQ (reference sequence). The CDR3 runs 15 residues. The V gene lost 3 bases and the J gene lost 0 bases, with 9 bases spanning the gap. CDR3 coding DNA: TGTGCCAGCAGCTTCCTTCTGAGCTCTGGAAACACCATATATTTT. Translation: CASSFLLSSGNTIYF. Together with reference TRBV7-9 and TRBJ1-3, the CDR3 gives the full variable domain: DTGVSQNPRHKITKRGQNVTFRCDPISEHNRLYWYRQTLGQGPEFLTYFQNEAQLEKSRLLSDRFSAERPKGSFSTLEIQRTEQGDSAMYLCASSFLLSSGNTIYFGEGSWLTVV.

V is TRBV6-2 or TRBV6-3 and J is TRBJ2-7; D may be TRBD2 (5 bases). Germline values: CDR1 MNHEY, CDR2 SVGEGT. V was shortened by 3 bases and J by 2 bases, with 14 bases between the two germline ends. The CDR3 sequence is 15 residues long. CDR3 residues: CASSYEVAGAYEQYF. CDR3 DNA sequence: TGTGCCAGCAGTTATGAAGTAGCCGGGGCCTACGAGCAGTACTTC.

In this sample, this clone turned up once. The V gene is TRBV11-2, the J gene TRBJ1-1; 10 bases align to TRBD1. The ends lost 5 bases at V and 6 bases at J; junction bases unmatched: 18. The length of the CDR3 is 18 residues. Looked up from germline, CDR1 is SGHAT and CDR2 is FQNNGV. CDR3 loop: CASSAPGQGTIRGAEAFF. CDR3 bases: TGTGCCAGCAGCGCCCCGGGACAGGGGACAATCCGAGGCGCTGAAGCTTTCTTT.

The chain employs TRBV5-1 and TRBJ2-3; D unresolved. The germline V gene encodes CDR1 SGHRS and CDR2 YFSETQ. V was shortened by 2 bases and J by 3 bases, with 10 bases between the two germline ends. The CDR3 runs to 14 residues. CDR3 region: CASSFGSPTDTQYF. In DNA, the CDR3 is TGCGCCAGCAGCTTTGGCTCGCCGACAGATACGCAGTATTTT. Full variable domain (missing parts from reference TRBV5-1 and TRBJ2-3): KAGVTQTPRYLIKTRGQQVTLSCSPISGHRSVSWYQQTPGQGLQFLFEYFSETQRNKGNFPGRFSGRQFSNSRSEMNVSTLELGDSALYLCASSFGSPTDTQYFGPGTRLTVL.

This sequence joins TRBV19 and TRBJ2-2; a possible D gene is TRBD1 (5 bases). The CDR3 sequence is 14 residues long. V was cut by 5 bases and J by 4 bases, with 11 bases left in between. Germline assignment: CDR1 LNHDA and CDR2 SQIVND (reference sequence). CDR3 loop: CASSYDSPTGELFF. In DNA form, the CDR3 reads TGTGCCAGTAGTTACGACAGCCCCACCGGGGAGCTGTTTTTT.

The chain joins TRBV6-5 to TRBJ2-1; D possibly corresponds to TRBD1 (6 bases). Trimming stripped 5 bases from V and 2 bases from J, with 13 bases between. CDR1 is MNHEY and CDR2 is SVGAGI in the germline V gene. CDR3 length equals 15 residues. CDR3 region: CASSTTGPPYNEQFF. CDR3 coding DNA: TGTGCCAGCAGTACTACAGGGCCCCCCTACAATGAGCAGTTCTTC.